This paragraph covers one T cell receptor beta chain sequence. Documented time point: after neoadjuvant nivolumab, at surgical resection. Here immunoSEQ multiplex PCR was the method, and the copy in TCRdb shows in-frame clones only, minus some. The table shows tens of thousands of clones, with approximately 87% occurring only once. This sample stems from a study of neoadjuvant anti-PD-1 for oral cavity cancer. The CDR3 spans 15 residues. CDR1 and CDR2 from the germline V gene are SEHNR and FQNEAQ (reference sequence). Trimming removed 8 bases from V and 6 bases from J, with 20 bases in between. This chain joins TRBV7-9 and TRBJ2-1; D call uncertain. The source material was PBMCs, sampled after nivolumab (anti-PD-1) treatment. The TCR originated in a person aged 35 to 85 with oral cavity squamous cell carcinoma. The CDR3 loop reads CASVKGRLIPNEQFF. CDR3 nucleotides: TGTGCCAGCGTGAAGGGTCGGTTAATCCCCAATGAGCAGTTCTTC. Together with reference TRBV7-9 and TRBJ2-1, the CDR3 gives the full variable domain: DTGVSQNPRHKITKRGQNVTFRCDPISEHNRLYWYRQTLGQGPEFLTYFQNEAQLEKSRLLSDRFSAERPKGSFSTLEIQRTEQGDSAMYLCASVKGRLIPNEQFFGPGTRLTVL.